This T cell receptor (beta chain) was sequenced in a study of cytomegalovirus exposure and HLA in healthy donors. With 60 Vbeta and 13 Jbeta primers, the PCR was carried out. Repertoires were generated with immunoSEQ multiplex PCR, while TCRdb's copy carries only in-frame clones and drops some. The sample consists of almost 200,000 clones, around 76% of them appearing once. The receptor's source is a man in his thirties or forties in good health and CMV-seronegative. Material: PBMCs.

CDR3 sequence: CASSIMANTEAFF. The CDR3 nucleotides read TGTGCCAGTAGTATAATGGCAAACACTGAAGCTTTCTTT. The chain links TRBV19 to TRBJ1-1; D is ambiguous. The CDR3 contains 13 residues. Germline values: CDR1 LNHDA, CDR2 SQIVND (reference sequence). The V end lost 2 bases, the J end lost 2 bases, and 6 bases lay between the germline ends.